One and the same sample provided the 25 T cell receptor beta chains below, sequenced in a study of blood T cell repertoires in COVID-19. Here immunoSEQ multiplex PCR was the method, and the copy in TCRdb shows in-frame clones only, minus some. The sample holds around 220,000 clones; approximately 78% are singletons and the top ten take 7.5% to 9.5%. The sample taken for sequencing was peripheral blood. The receptors come from a woman at least 80 years old with COVID-19, enrolled during active disease.

This chain uses TRBV11-3 with TRBJ2-2; 7 positions match TRBD2. The V and J ends lost 5 bases and 5 bases, in that order; junction bases with no gene match: 5. The length of the CDR3 is 14 residues. The germline V gene has CDR1 SGHNT and CDR2 YENEEA. CDR3: CASSPTSSTGELFF. The CDR3 DNA follows: TGTGCCAGCAGCCCGACTAGCTCGACCGGGGAGCTGTTTTTT.

The CDR3 loop is CASSQGTVPNQPQHF. The DNA for the CDR3 is TGTGCCAGCAGCCAAGGGACAGTGCCCAATCAGCCCCAGCATTTT. This rearrangement joins TRBV3-1 (or the pseudogene TRBV3-2) to TRBJ1-5, with D tentatively TRBD1 (6 bases). This CDR3 has 15 residues. Between the trimmed V and J ends, which lost 1 base and 3 bases, there was a span of 10 bases. Germline CDR1 LGHDT, CDR2 YNNKEL (reference sequence).

The chain carries TRBV19 and TRBJ2-1, with D possibly matching TRBD2 (6 bases). Per germline, CDR1 LNHDA and CDR2 SQIVND (reference sequence). V was trimmed by 9 bases and J by 5 bases, leaving 20 bases between them. This CDR3 comprises 15 residues. The CDR3 region has the DNA TGTGCCAGCAGAGTGGCGGGGAGACCCAACAATGAGCAGTTCTTC. It codes for CASRVAGRPNNEQFF.

The rearrangement uses TRBV6-5 and TRBJ1-1; D remains unclear. V was cut by 1 base and J by 1 base, with 13 bases left in between. The CDR3 has 16 residues. The germline V gene has CDR1 MNHEY and CDR2 SVGAGI. CDR3 nucleotides: TGTGCCAGCAGTTACTTGGGCCAACAAGGGAACACTGAAGCTTTCTTT. This gives the protein CASSYLGQQGNTEAFF.

The V and J genes are TRBV9 and TRBJ1-2, with 8 bases fitting TRBD1. Per germline, CDR1 SGDLS and CDR2 YYNGEE. The V and J ends lost 0 bases and 7 bases, in that order; junction bases with no gene match: 5. The CDR3 runs to 14 residues. CDR3 DNA: TGTGCCAGCAGCGTAGAGGACAGGGCTGGTGGCTACACCTTC. Encoded protein: CASSVEDRAGGYTF.

V is TRBV5-1 and J is TRBJ1-6, with D maybe TRBD1 (5 bases). V lost 8 bases to trimming and J lost 8 bases, with 14 bases between them. This CDR3 is built from 13 residues. From germline, CDR1 is SGHRS and CDR2 YFSETQ. CDR3 loop: CASARQSDSPLHF. The CDR3 DNA is TGCGCCAGTGCCCGACAGAGTGATTCACCCCTCCACTTT.

This clone is a singleton in its sample. The CDR3 loop reads CASSLQRLSTQYF. As DNA, the CDR3 is TGTGCCAGCAGCCTCCAACGACTGAGTACGCAGTATTTT. The chain couples TRBV2 to TRBJ2-3; D remains ambiguous. The CDR3 totals 13 residues. V was pared by 6 bases and J by 8 bases, with 15 bases between. Per germline, CDR1 SNHLY and CDR2 FYNNEI.

V gene TRBV28 combines with J gene TRBJ2-3; the D gene is possibly TRBD1 (5 bases). V was shortened by 4 bases and J by 6 bases, with 11 bases between the two germline ends. The CDR3 contains 13 residues. From germline, CDR1 is MDHEN and CDR2 SYDVKM. The CDR3 DNA reads TGTGCCAGCAGTTCGCCAGGGTTCGATACGCAGTATTTT. Translating gives CASSSPGFDTQYF.

J is TRBJ1-1 and V is TRBV2; 9 bases fit TRBD1. Germline V gene sequence: CDR1 SNHLY, CDR2 FYNNEI. J lost 4 bases, V lost 8 bases, and 5 bases had no gene match. This CDR3 is 13 amino acids long. The CDR3 is CASGRDRVTEAFF. The CDR3 coding sequence is TGTGCCAGCGGCCGGGACAGGGTCACTGAAGCTTTCTTT. The entire variable domain, with the rest obtained from reference TRBV2 and TRBJ1-1, is as follows: EPEVTQTPSHQVTQMGQEVILRCVPISNHLYFYWYRQILGQKVEFLVSFYNNEISEKSEIFDDQFSVERPDGSNFTLKIRSTKLEDSAMYFCASGRDRVTEAFFGQGTRLTVV.

The chain has TRBV20-1 and TRBJ2-3, with 7 positions matching TRBD1. CDR1 DFQATT and CDR2 SNEGSKA come from the germline V gene (reference sequence). The CDR3 spans 11 residues. V lost 6 bases to trimming and J lost 7 bases; unmatched junction nucleotides: 4. CDR3 sequence reads: CSAEGGHTQYF. In nucleotides, the CDR3 is TGCAGTGCGGAAGGGGGCCATACGCAGTATTTT.

This clone came up once. The rearrangement joins TRBV28 to TRBJ1-5, with D unresolved. V lost 4 bases and J lost 0, with 16 bases in between. The V gene's germline CDR1 is MDHEN and CDR2 SYDVKM. The CDR3 runs 17 residues. The CDR3 here is CASSSSSAAYSNQPQHF. CDR3 DNA sequence: TGTGCCAGCAGTTCCTCCTCAGCAGCGTATAGCAATCAGCCCCAGCATTTT.

This rearrangement joins TRBV28 to TRBJ2-5; possible D gene TRBD1, 5 bases. Deletions cut 6 bases from V and 4 bases from J, with 12 bases between. The CDR3 is 13 amino acids. CDR1 and CDR2 from the germline V gene are MDHEN and SYDVKM. CDR3 in amino acids: CASSSGWRETQYF. The CDR3 DNA is TGTGCCAGCAGCTCAGGGTGGAGAGAGACCCAGTACTTC.

The chain uses TRBV6-5 and TRBJ2-5; 7 bases align to TRBD1. Unmatched junction bases numbered 11, after V lost 6 bases and J lost 4 bases. CDR3 length: 15 amino acids. Germline V gene sequence: CDR1 MNHEY, CDR2 SVGAGI. The CDR3 here is CASSVTGVLRETQYF. The CDR3 nucleotides read TGTGCCAGCAGCGTAACAGGGGTTTTAAGAGAGACCCAGTACTTC.

The genes are TRBV7-2 and TRBJ2-3; TRBD2 aligns across 9 bases. Germline V gene data show CDR1 as SGHTA and CDR2 as FQGNSA. This CDR3 spans 14 amino acids. Germline trimming cut 2 bases from V and 14 bases from J; bases unmatched to any gene: 11. This CDR3 reads CASSLISRGGPGYF. The CDR3 coding sequence is TGTGCCAGCAGCTTAATCTCGCGGGGGGGCCCGGGGTATTTT.

This chain links TRBV11-3 with TRBJ2-1, with D unresolved. Looked up from germline, CDR1 is SGHNT and CDR2 is YENEEA. The ends were cut back, 0 bases at V and 7 bases at J, with 7 bases in the middle. This CDR3 has 13 residues. CDR3 region: CASSLEVENEQFF. CDR3 DNA sequence: TGTGCCAGCAGCTTAGAGGTTGAGAATGAGCAGTTCTTC.

This clone was found once. CDR3 DNA: TGTGCCACCAGTGACCGGGACAGCGATGGTACTTGGGAGACCCAGTACTTC. This codes for CATSDRDSDGTWETQYF. The chain couples TRBV24-1 to TRBJ2-5, with 7 nucleotides matching TRBD1. The CDR3 extends over 17 amino acids. V lost 4 bases to trimming and J lost 5 bases; unmatched junction nucleotides: 15. From germline, CDR1 is KGHDR and CDR2 SFDVKD.

This clone has only a few counts. This sequence joins TRBV4-3 and TRBJ2-4; maybe TRBD1 (6 bases). The CDR3 contains 14 residues. The germline gives CDR1 LGHNA, CDR2 YSLEER. The ends were cut back, 4 bases at V and 11 bases at J, with 18 bases in the middle. The CDR3 DNA is TGCGCCAGCAGCCGAGCCCTCCGGGACATGTTTCAGTACTTC. It codes for CASSRALRDMFQYF.

J is TRBJ1-2 and V is TRBV30; D is uncertain. This CDR3 has 13 amino acids. Trimming shortened V by 0 bases and J by 1 base, and 6 bases separated the two germline ends. CDR1 is GTSNPN, CDR2 SVGIG, per germline (reference sequence). CDR3: CAWSVNINYGYTF. CDR3 in DNA: TGTGCCTGGAGTGTAAACATTAACTATGGCTACACCTTC.

A single count supports this clone. The chain couples TRBV6-6 to TRBJ1-1, with TRBD1 identical over 7 bases. Germline V gene data show CDR1 as MNHNY and CDR2 as SVGAGI (reference sequence). Unmatched junction bases numbered 8, after V lost 5 bases and J lost 11 bases. The CDR3 is made up of 12 amino acids. CDR3 region: CASSTRQGFAFF. DNA for the CDR3: TGTGCCAGCAGTACTAGACAGGGCTTTGCTTTCTTT.

This chain links TRBV10-3 with TRBJ2-7, with D maybe TRBD1 (6 bases). CDR3 size: 14 residues. The V gene's germline CDR1 is ENHRY and CDR2 SYGVKD. V shed 2 bases and J shed 5 bases, with 13 bases lying between them. The CDR3 DNA reads TGTGCCATCAGTGAGATCCCCCGGGACAACGAGCAGTACTTC. Protein sequence: CAISEIPRDNEQYF.

This chain connects TRBV30 to TRBJ2-7, with D tentatively TRBD1 (6 bases). This CDR3 has 13 amino acids. V was cut by 7 bases and J by 0 bases, with 13 bases left in between. In germline, CDR1 is GTSNPN, CDR2 SVGIG (reference sequence). CDR3 in DNA: TGTGCCTCTCTCCGGACAGCCTCCTACGAGCAGTACTTC. Translated, it gives CASLRTASYEQYF.

The V gene is TRBV6-6, the J gene TRBJ1-2; 8 bases agree with TRBD1. V shed 5 bases, J shed 8 bases, and the junction held 7 bases outside the gene matches. The germline gives CDR1 MNHNY, CDR2 SVGAGI (reference sequence). The CDR3 spans 13 residues. CDR3 in DNA: TGTGCCAGCAGTGACCGGACAGGGAGGGGCTACACCTTC. It is translated as CASSDRTGRGYTF.

This chain links TRBV7-8 with TRBJ2-2; weak D call: TRBD2 (6 bases). Germline V gene sequence: CDR1 SGHVS, CDR2 FQNEAQ. The CDR3 spans 16 residues. The ends were cut back, 5 bases at V and 4 bases at J, with 17 bases in the middle. The CDR3 nucleotides read TGTGCCAGCAGCGAGTACTACGCGGGACCCACCGGGGAGCTGTTTTTT. Its translation is CASSEYYAGPTGELFF.

Only one count was recorded for this clone. J is TRBJ1-1 and V is TRBV5-4, with 8 bases lining up with TRBD1. V was pared by 4 bases and J by 2 bases, with 10 bases of the junction left unmatched. The germline gives CDR1 SGHNT, CDR2 YYREEE (reference sequence). This CDR3 comprises 16 residues. Written as DNA, the CDR3 is TGTGCCAGCAGCACGGGACAGGCCCTGGTAAACACTGAAGCTTTCTTT. This encodes CASSTGQALVNTEAFF.

This clone was seen only once. This sequence joins TRBV5-1 and TRBJ2-1, with 13 nucleotides matching TRBD2. The ends lost 0 bases at V and 7 bases at J; junction bases unmatched: 7. CDR1 and CDR2 from the germline V gene are SGHRS and YFSETQ. The CDR3 spans 17 residues. The CDR3 coding sequence is TGCGCCAGCAGCTTGGCGGTAACTAGCGGGAGGGTTAATGAGCAGTTCTTC. This sequence encodes CASSLAVTSGRVNEQFF.